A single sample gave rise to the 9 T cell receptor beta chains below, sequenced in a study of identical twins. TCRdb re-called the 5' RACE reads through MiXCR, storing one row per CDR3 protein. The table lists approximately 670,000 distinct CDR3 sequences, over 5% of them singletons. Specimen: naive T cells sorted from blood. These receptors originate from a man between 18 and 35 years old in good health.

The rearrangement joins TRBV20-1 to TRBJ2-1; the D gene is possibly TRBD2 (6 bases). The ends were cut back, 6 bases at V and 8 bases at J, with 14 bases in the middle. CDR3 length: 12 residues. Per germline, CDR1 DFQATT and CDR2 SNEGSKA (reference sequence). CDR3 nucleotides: TGCAGTGCCCCCGGGACTGGACATGAGCAGTTCTTC. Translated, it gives CSAPGTGHEQFF.

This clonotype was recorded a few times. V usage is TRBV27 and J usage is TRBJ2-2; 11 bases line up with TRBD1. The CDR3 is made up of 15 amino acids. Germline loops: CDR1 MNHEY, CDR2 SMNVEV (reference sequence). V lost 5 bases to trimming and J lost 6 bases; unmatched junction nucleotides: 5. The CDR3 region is CASSRPGQGAGELFF. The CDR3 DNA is TGTGCCAGCAGTAGACCGGGACAGGGGGCCGGGGAGCTGTTTTTT.

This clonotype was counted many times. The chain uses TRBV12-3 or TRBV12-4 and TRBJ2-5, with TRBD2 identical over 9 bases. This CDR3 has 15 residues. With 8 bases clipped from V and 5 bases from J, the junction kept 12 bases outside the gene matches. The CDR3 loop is CASCPWTSEMETQYF. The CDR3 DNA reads TGTGCCAGCTGCCCTTGGACTAGCGAGATGGAGACCCAGTACTTC.

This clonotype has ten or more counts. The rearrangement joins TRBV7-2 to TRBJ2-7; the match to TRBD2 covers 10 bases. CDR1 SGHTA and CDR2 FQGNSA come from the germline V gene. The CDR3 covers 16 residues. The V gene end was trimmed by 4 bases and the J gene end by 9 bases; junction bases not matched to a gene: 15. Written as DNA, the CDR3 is TGTGCCAGCAGCTCCTCGGCCCTAGCGGGAGTAAATATGCAGTACTTC. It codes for CASSSSALAGVNMQYF.

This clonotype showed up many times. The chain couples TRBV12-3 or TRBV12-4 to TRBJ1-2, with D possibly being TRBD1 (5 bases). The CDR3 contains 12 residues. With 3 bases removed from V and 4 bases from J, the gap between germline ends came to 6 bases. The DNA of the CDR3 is TGTGCCAGCAGTTTCACAGGCTATGGCTACACCTTC. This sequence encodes CASSFTGYGYTF.

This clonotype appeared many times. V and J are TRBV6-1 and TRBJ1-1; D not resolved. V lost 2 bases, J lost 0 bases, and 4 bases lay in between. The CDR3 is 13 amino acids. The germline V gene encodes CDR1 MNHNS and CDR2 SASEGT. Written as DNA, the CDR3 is TGTGCCAGCAGTGAACAGGTGAACACTGAAGCTTTCTTT. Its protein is CASSEQVNTEAFF.

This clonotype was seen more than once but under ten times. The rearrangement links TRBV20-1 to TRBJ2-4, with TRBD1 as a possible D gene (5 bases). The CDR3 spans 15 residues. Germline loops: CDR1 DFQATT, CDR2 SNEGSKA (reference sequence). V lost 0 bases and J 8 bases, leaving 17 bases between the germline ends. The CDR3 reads CSARDPGRAEDIQYF. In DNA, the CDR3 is TGCAGTGCTAGAGATCCGGGCAGGGCTGAGGACATTCAGTACTTC.

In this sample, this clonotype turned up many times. The CDR3 DNA sequence: TGCAGCGGCCGCGGGGCGGTAAGGGGTGAGCAGTTCTTC. Encoded protein: CSGRGAVRGEQFF. V and J are TRBV29-1 and TRBJ2-1, with a weak D call TRBD2 (6 bases). The CDR3 length is 13 residues. V was pared by 7 bases and J by 9 bases, with 19 bases between. The germline gives CDR1 SQVTM, CDR2 ANQGSEA.

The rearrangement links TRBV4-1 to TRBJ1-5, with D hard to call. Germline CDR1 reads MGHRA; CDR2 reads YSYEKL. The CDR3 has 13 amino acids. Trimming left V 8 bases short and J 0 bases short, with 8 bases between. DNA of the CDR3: TGCGCCAGCGGGCAATATAGCAATCAGCCCCAGCATTTT. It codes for CASGQYSNQPQHF.